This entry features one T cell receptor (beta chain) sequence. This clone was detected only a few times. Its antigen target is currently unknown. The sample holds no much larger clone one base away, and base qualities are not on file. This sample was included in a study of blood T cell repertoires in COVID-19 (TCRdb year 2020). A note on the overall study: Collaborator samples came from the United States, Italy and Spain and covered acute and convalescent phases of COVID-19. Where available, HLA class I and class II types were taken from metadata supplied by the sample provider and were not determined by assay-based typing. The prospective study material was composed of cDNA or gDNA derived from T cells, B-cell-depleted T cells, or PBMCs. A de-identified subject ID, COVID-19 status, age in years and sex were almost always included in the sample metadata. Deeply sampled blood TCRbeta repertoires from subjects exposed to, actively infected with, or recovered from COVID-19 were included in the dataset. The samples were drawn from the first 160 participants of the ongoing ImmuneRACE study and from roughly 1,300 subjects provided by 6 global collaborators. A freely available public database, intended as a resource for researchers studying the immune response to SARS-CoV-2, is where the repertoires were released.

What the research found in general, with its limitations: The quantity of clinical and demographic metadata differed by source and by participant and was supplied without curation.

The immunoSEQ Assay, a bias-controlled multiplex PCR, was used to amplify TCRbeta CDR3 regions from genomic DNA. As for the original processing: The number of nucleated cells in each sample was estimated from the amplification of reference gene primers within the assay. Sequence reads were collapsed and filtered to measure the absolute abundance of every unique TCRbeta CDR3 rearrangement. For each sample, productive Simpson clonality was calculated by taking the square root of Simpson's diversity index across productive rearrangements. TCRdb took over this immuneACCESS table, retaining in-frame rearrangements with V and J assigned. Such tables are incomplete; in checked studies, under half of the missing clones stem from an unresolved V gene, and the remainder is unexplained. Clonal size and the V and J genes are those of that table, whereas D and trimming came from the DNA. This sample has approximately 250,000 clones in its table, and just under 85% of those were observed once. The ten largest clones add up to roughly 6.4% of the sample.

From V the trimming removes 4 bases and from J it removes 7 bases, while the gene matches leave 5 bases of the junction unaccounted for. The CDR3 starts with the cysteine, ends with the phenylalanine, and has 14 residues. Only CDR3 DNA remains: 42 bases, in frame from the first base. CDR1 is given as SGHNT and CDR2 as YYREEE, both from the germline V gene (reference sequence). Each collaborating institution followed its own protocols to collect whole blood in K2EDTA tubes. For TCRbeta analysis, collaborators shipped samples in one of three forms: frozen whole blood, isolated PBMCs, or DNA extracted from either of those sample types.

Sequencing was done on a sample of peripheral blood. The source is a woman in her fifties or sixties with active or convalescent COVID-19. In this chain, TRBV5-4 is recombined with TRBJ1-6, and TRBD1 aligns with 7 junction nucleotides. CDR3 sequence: CASSADRENSPLHF. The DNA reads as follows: TGTGCCAGCAGCGCAGACAGGGAGAATTCACCCCTCCACTTT. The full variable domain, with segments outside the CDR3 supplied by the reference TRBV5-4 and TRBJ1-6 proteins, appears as ETGVTQSPTHLIKTRGQQVTLRCSSQSGHNTVSWYQQALGQGPQFIFQYYREEENGRGNFPPRFSGLQFPNYSSELNVNALELDDSALYLCASSADRENSPLHFGNGTRLTVT.